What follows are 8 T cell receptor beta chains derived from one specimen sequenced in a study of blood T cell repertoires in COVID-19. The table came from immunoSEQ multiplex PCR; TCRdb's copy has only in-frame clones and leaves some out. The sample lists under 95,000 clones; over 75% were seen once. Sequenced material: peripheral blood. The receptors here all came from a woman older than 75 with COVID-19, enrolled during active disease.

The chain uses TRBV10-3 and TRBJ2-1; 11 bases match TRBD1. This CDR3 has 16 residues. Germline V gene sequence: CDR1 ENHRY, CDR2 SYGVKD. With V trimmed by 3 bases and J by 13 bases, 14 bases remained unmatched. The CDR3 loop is CAISDPGQGAPPLQFF. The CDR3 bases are TGTGCCATCAGTGACCCTGGACAGGGGGCGCCTCCCCTTCAGTTCTTC.

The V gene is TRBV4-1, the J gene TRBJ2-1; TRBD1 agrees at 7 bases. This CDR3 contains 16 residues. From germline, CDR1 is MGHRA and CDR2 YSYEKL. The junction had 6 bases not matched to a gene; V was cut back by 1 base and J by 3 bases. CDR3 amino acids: CASSQAGQTVYNEQFF. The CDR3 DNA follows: TGCGCCAGCAGCCAAGCGGGACAGACAGTCTACAATGAGCAGTTCTTC.

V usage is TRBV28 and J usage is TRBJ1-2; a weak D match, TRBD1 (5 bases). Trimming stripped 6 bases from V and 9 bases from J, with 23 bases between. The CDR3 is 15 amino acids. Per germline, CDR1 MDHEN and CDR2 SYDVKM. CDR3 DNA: TGTGCCAGCAGCCCACATGAAGGCAGGGAAGGGAGCTACACCTTC. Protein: CASSPHEGREGSYTF.

The CDR3 region has the DNA TGTGCCAGCTCACCACTCACGGGGACTGAAGCTTTCTTT. Its translation is CASSPLTGTEAFF. The V call is TRBV18, the J call TRBJ1-1; the D is unclear. This CDR3 has 13 residues. Trimming pared 1 base from V and 5 bases from J, leaving 8 bases between. Germline V gives CDR1 KGHSH, CDR2 LQKENI.

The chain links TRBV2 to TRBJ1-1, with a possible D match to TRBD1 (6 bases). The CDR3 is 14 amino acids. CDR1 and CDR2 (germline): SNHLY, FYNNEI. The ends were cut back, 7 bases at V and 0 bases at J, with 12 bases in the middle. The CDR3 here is CASIRGELNTEAFF. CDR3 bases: TGTGCCAGCATCAGGGGAGAATTGAACACTGAAGCTTTCTTT.

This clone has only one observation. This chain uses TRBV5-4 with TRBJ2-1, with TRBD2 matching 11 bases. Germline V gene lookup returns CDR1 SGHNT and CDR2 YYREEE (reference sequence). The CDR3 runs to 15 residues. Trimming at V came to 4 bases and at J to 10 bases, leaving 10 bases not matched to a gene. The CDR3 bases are TGTGCCAGCAGCCTAAGGACTAGCGGGCCCCGGGAGCAGTTCTTC. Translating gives CASSLRTSGPREQFF.

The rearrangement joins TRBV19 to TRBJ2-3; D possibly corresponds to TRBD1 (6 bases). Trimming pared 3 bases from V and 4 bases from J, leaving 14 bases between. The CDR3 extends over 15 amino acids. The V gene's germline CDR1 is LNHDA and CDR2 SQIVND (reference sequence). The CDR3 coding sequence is TGTGCCAGTAGTATTGGGGGCGCTAGGGCAGATACGCAGTATTTT. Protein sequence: CASSIGGARADTQYF. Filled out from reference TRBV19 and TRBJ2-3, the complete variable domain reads DGGITQSPKYLFRKEGQNVTLSCEQNLNHDAMYWYRQDPGQGLRLIYYSQIVNDFQKGDIAEGYSVSREKKESFPLTVTSAQKNPTAFYLCASSIGGARADTQYFGPGTRLTVL.

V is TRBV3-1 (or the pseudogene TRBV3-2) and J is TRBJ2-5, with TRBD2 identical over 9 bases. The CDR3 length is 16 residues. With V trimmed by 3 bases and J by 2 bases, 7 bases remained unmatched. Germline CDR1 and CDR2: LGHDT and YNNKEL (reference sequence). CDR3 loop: CASSHFASGEQETQYF. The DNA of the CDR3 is TGTGCCAGCAGCCATTTCGCTAGCGGGGAACAAGAGACCCAGTACTTC.